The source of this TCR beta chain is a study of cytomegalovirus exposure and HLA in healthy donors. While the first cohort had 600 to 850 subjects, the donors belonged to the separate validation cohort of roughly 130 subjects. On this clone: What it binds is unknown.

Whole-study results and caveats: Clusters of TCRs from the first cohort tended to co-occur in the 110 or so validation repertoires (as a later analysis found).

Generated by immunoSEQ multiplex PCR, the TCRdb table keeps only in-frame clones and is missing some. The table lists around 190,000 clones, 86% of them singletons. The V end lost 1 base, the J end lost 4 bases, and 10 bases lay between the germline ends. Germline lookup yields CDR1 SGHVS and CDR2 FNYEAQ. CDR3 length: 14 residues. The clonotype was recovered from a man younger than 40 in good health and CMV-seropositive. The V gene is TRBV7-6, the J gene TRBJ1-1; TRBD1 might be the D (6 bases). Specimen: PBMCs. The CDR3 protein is CASSLGGLTTEAFF. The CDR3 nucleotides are TGTGCCAGCAGCTTAGGGGGGCTGACCACTGAAGCTTTCTTT.